This TCR beta chain was sequenced for a study of blood T cell repertoires in COVID-19. On the study more broadly: The analysed material was cDNA or gDNA that came from T cells, B-cell-depleted T cells, or PBMCs.

Here immunoSEQ multiplex PCR was the method, and the copy in TCRdb shows in-frame clones only, minus some. Of some 180,000 clones listed, roughly 85% are singletons. The V and J ends lost 4 bases and 8 bases respectively, with 14 bases between them. The CDR3 is 14 amino acids. CDR1 and CDR2 (germline): LNHNV, YYDKDF (reference sequence). The source material was PBMCs or T cells enriched from blood (not recorded which). The chain has TRBV15 and TRBJ1-4; maybe TRBD1 (5 bases). This clonotype originated in a man aged 40-49 years who had recovered from COVID-19. The CDR3 DNA is TGTGCCACCAGCATCGGGGAGGGGAGGGAAAAACTGTTTTTT. It specifies CATSIGEGREKLFF. Looking up the rest from reference TRBV15 and TRBJ1-4 gives the full variable domain: DAMVIQNPRYQVTQFGKPVTLSCSQTLNHNVMYWYQQKSSQAPKLLFHYYDKDFNNEADTPDNFQSRRPNTSFCFLDIRSPGLGDTAMYLCATSIGEGREKLFFGSGTQLSVL.